This T cell receptor (beta chain) was recorded in a study of T cells after yellow fever vaccination. This clonotype was seen only a few times. Its antigen is not identified. General study points: At less than 97% for CD4 and just over 85% for CD8, most primary-vaccination clones showed up again after the booster.

The 5'RACE template-switching step produced TCR cDNA and added a universal primer site and UMIs. TCRdb re-derived calls from the 5' RACE reads in MiXCR, one entry per CDR3 protein. The data hold just over 250,000 distinct CDR3 sequences, with roughly 5.2% observed a single time. The ends lost 5 bases at V and 7 bases at J; junction bases unmatched: 11. The germline V gene has CDR1 SGHTA and CDR2 FQGTGA. This CDR3 contains 16 residues. This receptor was taken from a man between 18 and 35 years old who received the YFV17D yellow fever vaccine. Material: CD4+ T cells sorted from PBMCs, obtained on the day of the yellow fever booster vaccination. This chain uses TRBV7-3 with TRBJ2-2; 9 nucleotides agree with TRBD2. CDR3 loop: CASSATGTSSGGELFF. Here the CDR3 DNA reads TGTGCCAGCAGCGCGACCGGGACTAGCAGCGGCGGGGAGCTGTTTTTT.